This T cell receptor delta chain was captured in a study of gamma-delta T cells after stem cell transplantation. TCRdb re-identified clones in the RT-PCR reads via CATT. This table has 2,800 or so delta-chain clones, approximately 4% appearing once. This clone showed up just a few times. A read error is the likely source, as a far larger clone sits one nucleotide away. The V segment lost 3 bases and the J segment 2 bases; nucleotides outside the gene matches: 11. This CDR3 spans 18 amino acids. The germline CDR1 and CDR2 sequences are GEAIGNYY and EKD. The sequenced material came from gamma-delta T cells. The clonotype was recovered from a human donor. It is not recorded whose cells these are; they may come from a transplant donor. The chain uses TRDV2 and TRDJ1; 13 nucleotides match TRDD3. Written as DNA, the CDR3 is TGTGCCTGTGACCTTCTCACTGGGGGATACGGTCGGACCGATAAACTCATCTTT. Translated: CACDLLTGGYGRTDKLIF.